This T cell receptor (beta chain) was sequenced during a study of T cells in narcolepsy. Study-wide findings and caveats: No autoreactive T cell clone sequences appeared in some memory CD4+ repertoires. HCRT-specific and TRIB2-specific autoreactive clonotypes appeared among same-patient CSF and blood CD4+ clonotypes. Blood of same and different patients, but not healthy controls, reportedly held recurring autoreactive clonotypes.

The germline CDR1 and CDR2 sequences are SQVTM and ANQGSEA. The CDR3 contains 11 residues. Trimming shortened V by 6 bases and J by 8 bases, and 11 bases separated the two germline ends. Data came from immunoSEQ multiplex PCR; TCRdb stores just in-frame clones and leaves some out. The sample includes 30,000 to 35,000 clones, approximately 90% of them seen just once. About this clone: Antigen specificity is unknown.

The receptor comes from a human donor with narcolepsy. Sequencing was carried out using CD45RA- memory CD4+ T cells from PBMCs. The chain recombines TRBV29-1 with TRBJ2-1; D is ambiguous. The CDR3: CSVETRYEQFF. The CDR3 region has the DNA TGCAGCGTGGAGACTCGCTATGAGCAGTTCTTC.